What follows is one T cell receptor (beta chain) and its context. Antigen unknown. The germline V gene has CDR1 SGHVS and CDR2 FQNEAQ. The CDR3 is made up of 15 amino acids. The V end was cut by 1 base, the J end by 5 bases, with 14 bases between. These data are taken from a study of cytomegalovirus exposure and HLA in healthy donors. The PCR made use of 60 Vbeta and 13 Jbeta primers. TCRdb's copy holds only in-frame clones and misses some; the assay was immunoSEQ multiplex PCR. This table has over 100,000 clones, about two thirds appearing once. Study-wide results and limits: A later analysis by the authors found several of the most significant clusters apparently linked to common viral pathogens. Some V segments, TRBV6-2 and TRBV6-3 among them, were indistinguishable and were therefore excluded. The authors assumed roughly uniform sequencing depth across donors for presence/absence analyses.

The chain combines TRBV7-8 with TRBJ1-1; no definite D call. The receptor was isolated from a man in his forties in good health and CMV-seropositive. Sequenced: PBMCs. CDR3 residues: CASSLETGVWTEAFF. The CDR3 DNA reads TGTGCCAGCAGCTTAGAAACCGGGGTATGGACTGAAGCTTTCTTT. Based on the CDR3 plus reference TRBV7-8 and TRBJ1-1, the full variable domain is GAGVSQSPRYKVAKRGQDVALRCDPISGHVSLFWYQQALGQGPEFLTYFQNEAQLDKSGLPSDRFFAERPEGSVSTLKIQRTQQEDSAVYLCASSLETGVWTEAFFGQGTRLTVV.